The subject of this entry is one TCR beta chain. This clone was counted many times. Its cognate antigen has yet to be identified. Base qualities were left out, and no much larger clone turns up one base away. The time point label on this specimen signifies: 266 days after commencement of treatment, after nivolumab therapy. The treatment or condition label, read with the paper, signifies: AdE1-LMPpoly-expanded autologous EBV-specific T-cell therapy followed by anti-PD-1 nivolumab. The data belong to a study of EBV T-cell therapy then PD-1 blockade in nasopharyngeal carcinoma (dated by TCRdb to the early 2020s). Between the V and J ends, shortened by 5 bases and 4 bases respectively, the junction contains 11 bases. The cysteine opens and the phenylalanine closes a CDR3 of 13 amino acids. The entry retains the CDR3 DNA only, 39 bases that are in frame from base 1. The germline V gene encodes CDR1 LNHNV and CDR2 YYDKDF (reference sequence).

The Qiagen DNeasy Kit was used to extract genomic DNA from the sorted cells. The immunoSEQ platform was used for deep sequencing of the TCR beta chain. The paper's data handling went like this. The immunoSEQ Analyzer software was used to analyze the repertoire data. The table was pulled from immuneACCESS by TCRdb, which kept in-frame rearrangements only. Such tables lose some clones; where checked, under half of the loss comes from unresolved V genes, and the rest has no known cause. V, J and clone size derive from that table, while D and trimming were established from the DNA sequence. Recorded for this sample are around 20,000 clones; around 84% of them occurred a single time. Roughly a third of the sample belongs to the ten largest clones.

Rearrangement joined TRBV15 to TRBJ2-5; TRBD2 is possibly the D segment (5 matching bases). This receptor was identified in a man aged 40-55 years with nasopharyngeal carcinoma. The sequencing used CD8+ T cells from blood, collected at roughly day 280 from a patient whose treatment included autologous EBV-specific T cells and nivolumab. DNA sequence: TGTGCCACCAGCCATGTTGCGGGAGAGACCCAGTACTTC. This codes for CATSHVAGETQYF.